Presented here are 25 T cell receptor beta chains from one specimen sequenced in a study of blood T cell repertoires in COVID-19. Libraries were prepared by immunoSEQ multiplex PCR; TCRdb keeps only in-frame clonotypes and omits some of them. Of 100,000 to 150,000 clones in the sample, 80% to 90% were seen once. Sequencing was carried out using peripheral blood. The receptors originated from a woman between 50 and 59 years old with active or convalescent COVID-19.

In its sample, this clone was seen a few times. For the CDR3, the DNA is TGTGCCACCTCTGGGCCCCTTCCTCCCTACGAGCAGTACTTC. As protein: CATSGPLPPYEQYF. The genes are TRBV25-1 and TRBJ2-7; D not resolved. The V gene's germline CDR1 is MGHDK and CDR2 SYGVNS. The CDR3 is made up of 14 amino acids. The germline V and J ends were trimmed by 10 bases and 2 bases, with 18 bases remaining between them.

Only a few counts were recorded for this clone. The rearrangement links TRBV7-2 to TRBJ1-2, with D unclear. CDR1 is SGHTA, CDR2 FQGNSA, per germline. The CDR3 length is 12 residues. Trimming took 6 bases from V and 1 from J, leaving 6 bases between them. CDR3 sequence (DNA): TGTGCCAGCAGGACTCTTAACTATGGCTACACCTTC. Encoded protein: CASRTLNYGYTF.

V gene TRBV5-1 combines with J gene TRBJ2-2; possibly TRBD1 for D (6 bases). Germline V gives CDR1 SGHRS, CDR2 YFSETQ. The CDR3 has 16 residues. V was trimmed by 0 bases and J by 4 bases, leaving 13 bases between them. This CDR3 is CASSLEYRAGTGELFF. Written as DNA, the CDR3 is TGCGCCAGCAGCTTGGAGTACAGGGCGGGCACCGGGGAGCTGTTTTTT. Full variable domain (missing parts from reference TRBV5-1 and TRBJ2-2): KAGVTQTPRYLIKTRGQQVTLSCSPISGHRSVSWYQQTPGQGLQFLFEYFSETQRNKGNFPGRFSGRQFSNSRSEMNVSTLELGDSALYLCASSLEYRAGTGELFFGEGSRLTVL.

This clone was seen a single time. The J gene is TRBJ1-3, the V gene TRBV6-1; possibly TRBD1 for D (5 bases). The germline gives CDR1 MNHNS, CDR2 SASEGT. This CDR3 comprises 16 residues. Trimming removed 2 bases at V and 2 bases at J, with 13 bases between. The CDR3 region is CASSEIDSSTGNTIYF. CDR3 DNA: TGTGCCAGCAGTGAAATTGACAGCAGTACTGGAAACACCATATATTTT.

This clone was seen a single time. The gene calls are TRBV10-3 and TRBJ2-3; 7 bases are shared with TRBD2. V lost 7 bases, J lost 1 base, and 14 bases stayed unmatched. From germline, CDR1 is ENHRY and CDR2 SYGVKD. The CDR3 runs to 17 residues. The CDR3 region is CAIKSGKTSPRTDTQYF. The CDR3 DNA is TGTGCCATCAAGAGTGGGAAGACTAGCCCCCGCACAGATACGCAGTATTTT.

In this sample, this clone turned up once. This sequence joins TRBV5-1 and TRBJ1-5; D possibly corresponds to TRBD1 (5 bases). V was trimmed by 0 bases and J by 0 bases, leaving 7 bases between them. Germline loops: CDR1 SGHRS, CDR2 YFSETQ. The CDR3 contains 15 residues. The CDR3 sequence is CASSLGQGSNQPQHF. DNA of the CDR3: TGCGCCAGCAGCTTGGGGCAGGGTAGCAATCAGCCCCAGCATTTT.

This clone showed up just once. CDR3 sequence (DNA): TGTGCCAGCAGCTTAACGGACGAACAGGGGGATTATAGCAATCAGCCCCAGCATTTT. Translation: CASSLTDEQGDYSNQPQHF. This chain uses TRBV7-3 with TRBJ1-5; 8 nucleotides match TRBD1. This CDR3 has 19 residues. Per germline, CDR1 SGHTA and CDR2 FQGTGA. The V segment lost 0 bases and the J segment 0 bases; nucleotides outside the gene matches: 10.

V usage is TRBV9 and J usage is TRBJ1-4, with 7 bases lining up with TRBD1. The junction had 19 bases not matched to a gene; V was cut back by 2 bases and J by 6 bases. The CDR3 sequence is 19 residues long. Germline CDR1 reads SGDLS; CDR2 reads YYNGEE. This CDR3 is CASSVHIFDRAPNHEKLFF. CDR3 nucleotide sequence: TGTGCCAGCAGCGTCCATATTTTTGACAGGGCACCTAACCATGAAAAACTGTTTTTT.

The J gene is TRBJ1-1, the V gene TRBV27; D is perhaps TRBD1 (5 bases). The CDR3 length is 14 residues. V lost 7 bases and J 0 bases, leaving 12 bases between the germline ends. The germline gives CDR1 MNHEY, CDR2 SMNVEV (reference sequence). The CDR3 region is CASTPTVMNTEAFF. The CDR3 region has the DNA TGTGCCAGCACCCCGACAGTCATGAACACTGAAGCTTTCTTT.

CDR3 protein: CASSPDASGRSNEQFF. CDR3 DNA: TGTGCCAGCAGCCCAGACGCTAGCGGGAGATCCAATGAGCAGTTCTTC. The V and J genes are TRBV5-4 and TRBJ2-1, with 10 bases fitting TRBD2. After removal of 4 bases from V and 6 bases from J, the junction contained 10 bases not matched to a gene. Germline V gene sequence: CDR1 SGHNT, CDR2 YYREEE (reference sequence). The CDR3 is made up of 16 amino acids. The full variable domain, in which reference TRBV5-4 and TRBJ2-1 provide the parts outside the CDR3, is ETGVTQSPTHLIKTRGQQVTLRCSSQSGHNTVSWYQQALGQGPQFIFQYYREEENGRGNFPPRFSGLQFPNYSSELNVNALELDDSALYLCASSPDASGRSNEQFFGPGTRLTVL.

The chain recombines TRBV11-3 with TRBJ2-1; 14 positions match TRBD2. V gave up 5 bases and J gave up 15 bases; unmatched junction bases: 15. CDR3 size: 16 residues. The germline V gene has CDR1 SGHNT and CDR2 YENEEA. The CDR3 region has the DNA TGTGCCAGCAGCCCCTATAGACCCGGGACTAGCGGGAGCTTGTTCTTC. It encodes CASSPYRPGTSGSLFF.

The chain joins TRBV5-1 to TRBJ1-4; 9 bases align to TRBD1. The CDR3 runs 16 residues. Per germline, CDR1 SGHRS and CDR2 YFSETQ. V was clipped by 4 bases and J by 2 bases; unmatched bases: 6. CDR3 in DNA: TGCGCCAGCAGCGTGGGACAGGGTTACACTAATGAAAAACTGTTTTTT. Its protein product is CASSVGQGYTNEKLFF.

The V call is TRBV5-1, the J call TRBJ1-4; D ambiguous. Germline CDR1 and CDR2: SGHRS and YFSETQ. This CDR3 is 14 amino acids long. The ends were cut back, 5 bases at V and 5 bases at J, with 13 bases in the middle. CDR3 protein: CASSPDEGNEKLFF. Here the CDR3 DNA reads TGCGCCAGCAGTCCGGACGAGGGAAATGAAAAACTGTTTTTT.

This chain links TRBV18 with TRBJ2-7; D may be TRBD1 (6 bases). The CDR3 length is 13 residues. V lost 6 bases to trimming and J lost 1 base, with 10 bases between them. Germline V gene data show CDR1 as KGHSH and CDR2 as LQKENI. The CDR3 is CASSTTGSYEQYF. The CDR3 DNA reads as TGTGCCAGCTCTACGACAGGATCCTACGAGCAGTACTTC. The whole variable domain, filled in from reference TRBV18 and TRBJ2-7, reads NAGVMQNPRHLVRRRGQEARLRCSPMKGHSHVYWYRQLPEEGLKFMVYLQKENIIDESGMPKERFSAEFPKEGPSILRIQQVVRGDSAAYFCASSTTGSYEQYFGPGTRLTVT.

A note on this clone: Other DNA sequences from this sample encode an identical CDR3 as well. CDR3 in amino acids: CAWRVGGTDTQYF. The CDR3 coding sequence is TGTGCCTGGAGGGTAGGGGGCACAGATACGCAGTATTTT. The V call is TRBV30, the J call TRBJ2-3; perhaps TRBD1 as D (5 bases). CDR3 length: 13 amino acids. Trimming removed 3 bases at V and 1 base at J, with 8 bases between. Looked up from germline, CDR1 is GTSNPN and CDR2 is SVGIG (reference sequence).

The J gene is TRBJ2-1, the V gene TRBV5-1; TRBD2 might be the D (5 bases). Per the germline V gene, CDR1 is SGHRS and CDR2 is YFSETQ. The CDR3 consists of 12 residues. The germline V and J ends were trimmed by 0 bases and 8 bases, with 6 bases remaining between them. The CDR3 DNA sequence: TGCGCCAGCAGCTTGGGACTACATGAGCAGTTCTTC. Its protein product is CASSLGLHEQFF.

V gene TRBV21-1 combines with J gene TRBJ2-7; the table's D call of TRBD1 was not tested on the DNA. TRBV21-1 is listed as a pseudogene. The CDR3 contains 19 residues. The chain's CDR3 is CASSKSRTVQDPVPDEQYF. In DNA form, the CDR3 reads TGTGCCAGCAGCAAATCTAGGACAGTCCAGGACCCTGTCCCGGACGAGCAGTACTTC.

CDR3 sequence reads: CASSYSPEGVYYGYTF. The CDR3 DNA reads TGTGCCAGCAGTTACTCCCCCGAGGGGGTGTACTATGGCTACACCTTC. The chain links TRBV6-5 to TRBJ1-2, with D maybe TRBD1 (6 bases). The germline CDR1 and CDR2 sequences are MNHEY and SVGAGI. The V end lost 0 bases, the J end lost 3 bases, and 14 bases lay between the germline ends. The CDR3 spans 16 residues.

The CDR3 spells CASSQGLSGLAGVEWYNEQFF. DNA for the CDR3: TGTGCCAGCAGCCAAGGATTATCGGGACTAGCGGGAGTGGAGTGGTACAATGAGCAGTTCTTC. The chain is built from TRBV3-1 (or the pseudogene TRBV3-2) and TRBJ2-1, with TRBD2 matching over 14 bases. CDR3 length: 21 residues. Germline CDR1 is LGHDT and CDR2 is YNNKEL (reference sequence). V dropped 1 base and J dropped 4; count of bases not matched to a gene: 15.

This rearrangement joins TRBV7-2 to TRBJ2-1; D gene ambiguous. The germline V gene has CDR1 SGHTA and CDR2 FQGNSA. The V end lost 3 bases, the J end lost 6 bases, and 9 bases lay between the germline ends. CDR3 length: 13 amino acids. CDR3 sequence: CASSFSVLNEQFF. DNA for the CDR3: TGTGCCAGCAGCTTTTCGGTCCTCAATGAGCAGTTCTTC.

The rearrangement uses TRBV5-4 and TRBJ2-7; the match to TRBD1 covers 9 bases. The germline CDR1 and CDR2 sequences are SGHNT and YYREEE (reference sequence). This CDR3 is built from 14 residues. V was clipped by 3 bases and J by 2 bases; unmatched bases: 3. The CDR3 DNA is TGTGCCAGCAGCTGGGACAGGGCTACCTACGAGCAGTACTTC. Translated, it gives CASSWDRATYEQYF.

The chain has TRBV7-2 and TRBJ1-1; the D is unclear. Deletions cut 5 bases from V and 0 bases from J, with 10 bases between. The CDR3 has 14 amino acids. Germline lookup yields CDR1 SGHTA and CDR2 FQGNSA. As DNA, the CDR3 is TGTGCCAGCAGCCCGGACTCTCTGAACACTGAAGCTTTCTTT. This sequence encodes CASSPDSLNTEAFF.

In its sample, this clone was seen once. The V call is TRBV24-1, the J call TRBJ2-5, with D perhaps matching TRBD2 (6 bases). Trimming took 10 bases from V and 2 from J, leaving 13 bases between them. Looked up from germline, CDR1 is KGHDR and CDR2 is SFDVKD. CDR3 length: 13 amino acids. In DNA form, the CDR3 reads TGTGCCACGCGGGGCTGGATACAAGAGACCCAGTACTTC. This encodes CATRGWIQETQYF.

The chain couples TRBV29-1 to TRBJ2-5, with 12 bases lining up with TRBD2. This CDR3 is 14 amino acids long. Per germline, CDR1 SQVTM and CDR2 ANQGSEA. V shed 3 bases and J 5 bases; nucleotides not matched to a gene: 4. The CDR3 protein is CSVDLAGGRETQYF. For the CDR3, the DNA is TGCAGCGTTGATCTAGCGGGGGGGCGGGAGACCCAGTACTTC.

The rearrangement uses TRBV7-6 and TRBJ1-5; 8 nucleotides align to TRBD1. CDR3 size: 15 residues. The germline V gene encodes CDR1 SGHVS and CDR2 FNYEAQ. V was pared by 5 bases and J by 5 bases, with 8 bases of the junction left unmatched. CDR3 sequence (DNA): TGTGCCAGCAGCGCTAGCAGGGGGCGGGATCAGCCCCAGCATTTT. The encoded protein is CASSASRGRDQPQHF.